Listed below are T cell receptor beta chains from one sample, sequenced in a study of long-term antiretroviral therapy in people with HIV. Sequenced by immunoSEQ multiplex PCR; TCRdb stores in-frame clones only, minus some. Counted here are about 7,600 clones, approximately 73% occurring once; the ten biggest clones make up 25% to 35%. Sequences were derived from unsorted PBMCs, sampled 0.2 years after starting antiretroviral therapy. Every receptor here comes from a man between 40 and 49 years old with HIV. CDR3s include the opening cysteine and the closing phenylalanine or tryptophan. A D gene is named only where the DNA matches it firmly. Clone size is shown for a subset of rows, as once, few, many or a class of expanded clone.

J: TRBJ2-2
size: .
V: TRBV2
D: TRBD1
CDR3: CASNGAGGTGELFF
DNA: TGTGCCAGCAATGGGGCAGGGGGCACCGGGGAGCTGTTTTTT

J: TRBJ2-2
size: few
V: TRBV4-1
D: .
CDR3: CASSQEDGPTGELFF
DNA: TGCGCCAGCAGCCAAGAAGATGGACCCACCGGGGAGCTGTTTTTT

J: TRBJ1-1
size: .
V: TRBV7-9
D: .
CDR3: CASSPPRYTEAFF
DNA: TGTGCCAGCAGTCCTCCACGATACACTGAAGCTTTCTTT

J: TRBJ1-6
size: .
V: TRBV18
D: .
CDR3: CASSTDLPYNSPLHF
DNA: TGTGCCAGCTCAACTGACCTGCCCTATAATTCACCCCTCCACTTT

J: TRBJ1-1
size: .
V: TRBV19
D: TRBD1
CDR3: CASSMTPTGNEAFF
DNA: TGTGCCAGTAGTATGACCCCGACAGGGAATGAAGCTTTCTTT

J: TRBJ2-7
size: .
V: TRBV6-1
D: .
CDR3: CASRERARYEQYF
DNA: TGTGCCAGCAGGGAAAGGGCCCGCTACGAGCAGTACTTC

J: TRBJ1-1
size: .
V: TRBV5-1
D: .
CDR3: CASSYGTPTEAFF
DNA: TGCGCCAGCAGCTACGGGACACCTACTGAAGCTTTCTTT

J: TRBJ2-7
size: .
V: TRBV27
D: .
CDR3: CASSLGPGGYEQYF
DNA: TGTGCCAGCAGTTTAGGGCCCGGGGGTTACGAGCAGTACTTC

J: TRBJ2-7
size: once
V: TRBV6-5
D: TRBD1
CDR3: CASSYSDRGPYEQYF
DNA: TGTGCCAGCAGTTACTCGGACAGGGGGCCCTACGAGCAGTACTTC

J: TRBJ1-4
size: .
V: TRBV30
D: .
CDR3: CARSRSTADELFF
DNA: TGTGCCCGGAGTCGTTCCACAGCGGACGAACTGTTTTTT

J: TRBJ2-3
size: .
V: TRBV7-9
D: TRBD2
CDR3: CASSPWTSGGALTDTQYF
DNA: TGTGCCAGCAGCCCGTGGACTAGCGGGGGTGCCCTCACAGATACGCAGTATTTT

J: TRBJ2-1
size: .
V: TRBV7-2
D: .
CDR3: CASSLKATGYNEQFF
DNA: TGTGCCAGCAGCTTAAAGGCTACAGGGTACAATGAGCAGTTCTTC

J: TRBJ2-1
size: .
V: TRBV7-9
D: .
CDR3: CALPDRTRNEQFF
DNA: TGTGCCCTCCCCGACAGGACCAGGAATGAGCAGTTCTTC

J: TRBJ2-1
size: few
V: TRBV19
D: .
CDR3: CASSVGTSAYNEQFF
DNA: TGTGCCAGTAGTGTTGGGACGTCCGCCTACAATGAGCAGTTCTTC

J: TRBJ2-5
size: .
V: TRBV7-9
D: TRBD1
CDR3: CASSSQGAGETQYF
DNA: TGTGCCAGCAGCTCCCAGGGGGCAGGGGAGACCCAGTACTTC

J: TRBJ2-5
size: .
V: TRBV5-1
D: TRBD1
CDR3: CASSLRDRDETQYF
DNA: TGCGCCAGCAGCCTCCGGGACAGGGACGAGACCCAGTACTTC

J: TRBJ1-1
size: .
V: TRBV7-3
D: .
CDR3: CASSLGPANTEAFF
DNA: TGTGCCAGCAGCTTAGGGCCAGCAAACACTGAAGCTTTCTTT

J: TRBJ2-7
size: .
V: TRBV7-9
D: .
CDR3: CASSLDFNEQYF
DNA: TGTGCCAGCAGCTTAGATTTCAACGAGCAGTACTTC

J: TRBJ1-2
size: .
V: TRBV2
D: .
CDR3: CASMWTGGGLRDGYTF
DNA: TGTGCCAGCATGTGGACCGGGGGGGGATTAAGGGATGGCTACACCTTC

J: TRBJ1-2
size: .
V: TRBV28
D: .
CDR3: CASSITGNYGYTF
DNA: TGTGCCAGCAGTATTACAGGAAACTATGGCTACACCTTC

J: TRBJ2-7
size: .
V: TRBV11-2
D: .
CDR3: CASSSGGGRYYEQYF
DNA: TGTGCCAGCAGCTCGGGCGGGGGCCGCTACTACGAGCAGTACTTC

J: TRBJ1-2
size: .
V: TRBV6-1
D: .
CDR3: CASTSGVANGYTF
DNA: TGTGCCAGCACCTCGGGGGTTGCGAATGGCTACACCTTC

J: TRBJ1-1
size: .
V: TRBV19
D: .
CDR3: CASSRQAMNTEAFF
DNA: TGTGCCAGTAGCCGACAGGCTATGAACACTGAAGCTTTCTTT

J: TRBJ2-7
size: few
V: TRBV6-6
D: .
CDR3: CASTLPESRHEQYF
DNA: TGTGCCAGCACCCTACCTGAAAGCCGCCACGAGCAGTACTTC

J: TRBJ2-5
size: .
V: TRBV7-8
D: TRBD1
CDR3: CASSLGVATGEETQYF
DNA: TGTGCCAGCAGCTTAGGAGTGGCGACAGGGGAAGAGACCCAGTACTTC

J: TRBJ2-5
size: .
V: TRBV29-1
D: .
CDR3: CSVVVSFQETQYF
DNA: TGCAGCGTTGTCGTCAGCTTCCAAGAGACCCAGTACTTC

J: TRBJ1-1
size: .
V: TRBV6-1
D: .
CDR3: CASSEFLGTDEAFF
DNA: TGTGCCAGCAGTGAGTTTTTAGGGACGGATGAAGCTTTCTTT

J: TRBJ2-7
size: once
V: TRBV29-1
D: .
CDR3: CSVAPGGSNEQYF
DNA: TGCAGCGTCGCGCCCGGGGGCTCCAACGAGCAGTACTTC

J: TRBJ2-6
size: .
V: TRBV9
D: TRBD1
CDR3: CASSVNRGNAPGANVLTF
DNA: TGTGCCAGCAGCGTTAACAGGGGTAATGCCCCTGGGGCCAACGTCCTGACTTTC

J: TRBJ1-1
size: .
V: TRBV5-1
D: .
CDR3: CASRVQGMNTEAFF
DNA: TGCGCCAGCAGGGTACAGGGCATGAACACTGAAGCTTTCTTT

J: TRBJ2-2
size: .
V: TRBV6-5
D: .
CDR3: CASSYSDTGVGELFF
DNA: TGTGCCAGCAGTTACTCAGACACCGGAGTCGGGGAGCTGTTTTTT

J: TRBJ1-2
size: .
V: TRBV19
D: .
CDR3: CASRGGEGEAGYTF
DNA: TGTGCCAGTAGGGGGGGCGAGGGGGAAGCTGGCTACACCTTC